What follows are 11 T cell receptor beta chains derived from one specimen sequenced in a study of blood T cell repertoires in COVID-19. The table came from immunoSEQ multiplex PCR; TCRdb's copy has only in-frame clones and leaves some out. The sample records hundreds of thousands of clones, under 90% being singletons. The sample consisted of peripheral blood. All receptors derive from a man aged 45 to 65 with acute or convalescent COVID-19.

The rearrangement uses TRBV10-3 and TRBJ2-1, with D tentatively TRBD1 (5 bases). V lost 10 bases and J lost 0, with 10 bases in between. The CDR3 totals 13 residues. Germline assignment: CDR1 ENHRY and CDR2 SYGVKD. CDR3 nucleotide sequence: TGTGCCACACAGGCCAGCTCCTACAATGAGCAGTTCTTC. Residues: CATQASSYNEQFF.

V gene TRBV5-1 combines with J gene TRBJ2-2; 13 bases agree with TRBD2. Germline CDR1 is SGHRS and CDR2 is YFSETQ. V lost 3 bases, J lost 4 bases, and 9 bases stayed unmatched. The CDR3 length is 18 residues. The DNA of the CDR3 is TGCGCCAGCAGCTCCCGGACTAGCGGGGGACTTGGCACCGGGGAGCTGTTTTTT. Its protein product is CASSSRTSGGLGTGELFF. Full variable domain (remainder filled in from reference TRBV5-1 and TRBJ2-2): KAGVTQTPRYLIKTRGQQVTLSCSPISGHRSVSWYQQTPGQGLQFLFEYFSETQRNKGNFPGRFSGRQFSNSRSEMNVSTLELGDSALYLCASSSRTSGGLGTGELFFGEGSRLTVL.

This chain links TRBV6-5 with TRBJ1-1; D unclear. This CDR3 is 12 amino acids long. CDR1 and CDR2 (germline): MNHEY, SVGAGI. Trimming shortened V by 5 bases and J by 5 bases, and 9 bases separated the two germline ends. The CDR3 is CASSKSGTEAFF. CDR3 DNA sequence: TGTGCCAGCAGTAAGTCCGGTACTGAAGCTTTCTTT.

V gene TRBV2 combines with J gene TRBJ1-1; TRBD1 agrees at 10 bases. The CDR3 sequence is 16 residues long. Germline assignment: CDR1 SNHLY and CDR2 FYNNEI. V lost 7 bases and J lost 0; bases outside the gene matches: 8. The CDR3 here is CASNPDRGTLNTEAFF. The CDR3 DNA is TGTGCCAGCAACCCGGACAGGGGGACGTTGAACACTGAAGCTTTCTTT.

The V gene is TRBV5-1, the J gene TRBJ2-2; 9 bases are shared with TRBD1. In germline, CDR1 is SGHRS, CDR2 YFSETQ. J lost 5 bases, V lost 6 bases, and 8 bases had no gene match. The CDR3 sequence is 15 residues long. DNA of the CDR3: TGCGCCAGCACCCCGGGACAGGGTGGTACCGGGGAGCTGTTTTTT. This encodes CASTPGQGGTGELFF.

The CDR3 DNA follows: TGCGCCAGCAGTCCCTTCCACGGGACAGCCGCCAAAAACATTCAGTACTTC. As protein: CASSPFHGTAAKNIQYF. The chain carries TRBV5-1 and TRBJ2-4; 7 bases agree with TRBD1. CDR3 length equals 17 residues. With V trimmed by 5 bases and J by 1 base, 12 bases remained unmatched. Germline CDR1 SGHRS, CDR2 YFSETQ.

This rearrangement joins TRBV10-1 to TRBJ2-1; 7 bases align to TRBD1. Trimming removed 3 bases from V and 7 bases from J; junction bases left unmatched: 12. There are 16 residues in the CDR3. Germline lookup yields CDR1 WNHNN and CDR2 SYGVQD (reference sequence). CDR3 protein: CASSEGGQAIWNEQFF. The CDR3, as DNA: TGCGCCAGCAGTGAAGGGGGCCAGGCTATTTGGAATGAGCAGTTCTTC.

The chain has TRBV4-1 and TRBJ1-6; D remains ambiguous. Trimming took off 4 bases at V and 0 bases at J, with 10 bases between the two ends. Germline V gives CDR1 MGHRA, CDR2 YSYEKL. The CDR3 consists of 16 residues. The CDR3 loop is CASSLRTGSYNSPLHF. CDR3 nucleotides: TGCGCCAGCAGCCTCCGAACGGGCTCCTATAATTCACCCCTCCACTTT.

This clone was seen a single time. The chain combines TRBV4-2 with TRBJ2-3; D is possibly TRBD2 (6 bases). The CDR3 extends over 16 amino acids. Trimming took off 0 bases at V and 1 base at J, with 11 bases between the two ends. Germline loops: CDR1 LGHNA, CDR2 YNFKEQ. The CDR3 DNA reads TGTGCCAGCAGCCAAGATGCGGGGCTGGGCACAGATACGCAGTATTTT. This encodes CASSQDAGLGTDTQYF.

This chain joins TRBV6-5 and TRBJ1-2; 8 bases are shared with TRBD1. CDR1 and CDR2 from the germline V gene are MNHEY and SVGAGI. The J segment lost 8 bases and the V segment lost 5 bases, leaving 10 bases of the junction unmatched. The CDR3 has 14 amino acids. In DNA, the CDR3 is TGTGCCAGCAGTCCTCGGGACAGGTCTGGGGGCTACACCTTC. The encoded protein is CASSPRDRSGGYTF.

V usage is TRBV5-1 and J usage is TRBJ1-1, with 10 bases matching TRBD1. Germline assignment: CDR1 SGHRS and CDR2 YFSETQ. There are 16 residues in the CDR3. V was pared by 4 bases and J by 4 bases, with 10 bases of the junction left unmatched. The CDR3 spells CASSKGQGRLGTEAFF. The DNA of the CDR3 is TGCGCCAGCAGCAAGGGACAGGGGAGGTTAGGCACTGAAGCTTTCTTT.